The following is a T cell receptor (beta chain) sequence with its context. J lost 1 base, V lost 5 bases, and 6 bases had no gene match. The CDR3 spans 15 residues. The germline CDR1 and CDR2 sequences are SEHNR and FQNEAQ (reference sequence). This sample was taken from a study of blood T cell repertoires in COVID-19. Sequencing used immunoSEQ multiplex PCR; TCRdb keeps in-frame clones, though not all of them. The profile shows approximately 200,000 clones, approximately 86% of them singletons. The material sequenced was peripheral blood. This chain uses TRBV7-9 with TRBJ2-3; the match to TRBD2 covers 7 bases. The clonotype was recovered from a young woman with active or convalescent COVID-19. DNA of the CDR3: TGTGCCAGCAGCCCCCCCCTAGCGGGCACAGATACGCAGTATTTT. As protein: CASSPPLAGTDTQYF. Together with reference TRBV7-9 and TRBJ2-3, the CDR3 gives the full variable domain: DTGVSQNPRHKITKRGQNVTFRCDPISEHNRLYWYRQTLGQGPEFLTYFQNEAQLEKSRLLSDRFSAERPKGSFSTLEIQRTEQGDSAMYLCASSPPLAGTDTQYFGPGTRLTVL.